This T cell receptor (beta chain) was identified in a study of control samples from healthy donors and cancer patients. V trimming: 8 bases; J trimming: 7 bases; junction bases outside the gene matches: 13. CDR1 is SGHNT and CDR2 is YENEEA in the germline V gene. The CDR3 runs to 14 residues. TCRdb's table, derived via immunoSEQ multiplex PCR, lists solely in-frame clones and lacks some. The sample carries around 120,000 clones, roughly 91% recorded once. The material sequenced was PBMCs. The J gene is TRBJ2-5, the V gene TRBV11-3; TRBD2 matches 7 bases. The receptor was isolated from a man in his fifties with head and neck cancer. Written as DNA, the CDR3 is TGTGCCAGCGGCTCAGCACATGGCGGGGGGACCCAGTACTTC. It encodes CASGSAHGGGTQYF.